The 27 T cell receptor beta chains below were found in one sample sequenced in a study of blood T cell repertoires in COVID-19. Method: immunoSEQ multiplex PCR; TCRdb's copy keeps in-frame clones and lacks some. The sample lists under 500,000 clones; 87% were seen once. The sample comprised PBMCs or T cells enriched from blood (not recorded which). These receptors all stem from a woman aged 18-35 years with acute COVID-19.

This sequence joins TRBV7-9 and TRBJ2-3; D not resolved. Trimming cost V 8 bases and J 5 bases, with 14 bases left between them. Germline CDR1 and CDR2: SEHNR and FQNEAQ (reference sequence). The CDR3 is 13 amino acids. The CDR3: CASDSSSGDTQYF. CDR3 sequence (DNA): TGTGCCAGCGACTCAAGTAGTGGAGATACGCAGTATTTT.

The chain recombines TRBV6-2 or TRBV6-3 with TRBJ2-7; possibly TRBD1 for D (8 bases). The germline V gene encodes CDR1 MNHEY and CDR2 SVGEGT. This CDR3 is built from 12 residues. V dropped 6 bases and J dropped 12 bases, with 18 bases sitting between them. CDR3: CASSPGGGQGYF. The CDR3 nucleotides are TGTGCCAGCAGCCCGGGAGGAGGACAGGGGTACTTC.

This clone was observed a handful of times. The rearrangement links TRBV18 to TRBJ1-5; weak D call: TRBD1 (5 bases). The V gene's germline CDR1 is KGHSH and CDR2 LQKENI. The germline V and J ends were trimmed by 4 bases and 6 bases, with 13 bases remaining between them. The CDR3 is made up of 14 amino acids. CDR3 loop: CASSQRVGVQPQHF. In nucleotides, the CDR3 is TGTGCCAGCTCACAAAGGGTAGGGGTTCAGCCCCAGCATTTT.

This clone was seen only a few times. The CDR3 bases are TGTGCCAGCAGCTTCGGGAACACTGAAGCTTTCTTT. This codes for CASSFGNTEAFF. This chain links TRBV11-2 with TRBJ1-1, with D uncertain. The CDR3 runs to 12 residues. CDR1 is SGHAT, CDR2 FQNNGV, per germline. V was pared by 3 bases and J by 1 base, with 3 bases between.

The J gene is TRBJ2-7, the V gene TRBV27; 9 bases are shared with TRBD1. CDR3 size: 16 residues. V lost 2 bases and J lost 3; bases outside the gene matches: 8. Germline V gives CDR1 MNHEY, CDR2 SMNVEV (reference sequence). The CDR3 DNA reads as TGTGCCAGCAGTTTAGGTAGGGACAGGGTGGTCTACGAGCAGTACTTC. Its protein is CASSLGRDRVVYEQYF.

V gene TRBV28 combines with J gene TRBJ2-7; maybe TRBD1 (5 bases). Germline CDR1 is MDHEN and CDR2 is SYDVKM. CDR3 length: 12 amino acids. Trimming took off 6 bases at V and 5 bases at J, with 11 bases between the two ends. CDR3 amino acids: CASSSGYHEQYF. CDR3 coding DNA: TGTGCCAGCAGCTCAGGGTACCACGAGCAGTACTTC.

This chain joins TRBV5-5 and TRBJ2-3, with D unresolved. Germline V lookup: CDR1 SGHKS, CDR2 YYEKEE (reference sequence). Trimming pared 4 bases from V and 4 bases from J, leaving 13 bases between. This CDR3 spans 14 amino acids. The DNA for the CDR3 is TGTGCCAGCAGCCCCTACGTAACCGCAGATACGCAGTATTTT. This translates into CASSPYVTADTQYF.

The CDR3 bases are TGTGCCAGCCGGGGGACTCTGGGCACTGAAGCTTTCTTT. It specifies CASRGTLGTEAFF. The V gene is TRBV2, the J gene TRBJ1-1, with a tentative D call TRBD1 (5 bases). CDR3 length equals 13 residues. The germline V and J ends were trimmed by 8 bases and 4 bases, with 14 bases remaining between them. Germline CDR1 and CDR2: SNHLY and FYNNEI. Complete variable domain (other parts from reference TRBV2 and TRBJ1-1): EPEVTQTPSHQVTQMGQEVILRCVPISNHLYFYWYRQILGQKVEFLVSFYNNEISEKSEIFDDQFSVERPDGSNFTLKIRSTKLEDSAMYFCASRGTLGTEAFFGQGTRLTVV.

V gene TRBV4-3 combines with J gene TRBJ2-7; D gene uncertain. Trimming took 1 base from V and 3 from J, leaving 7 bases between them. The CDR3 loop spans 13 amino acids. Germline assignment: CDR1 LGHNA and CDR2 YSLEER. The CDR3 DNA reads TGCGCCAGCAGCCAAGCCCTGTTCTACGAGCAGTACTTC. Its protein product is CASSQALFYEQYF.

The gene calls are TRBV5-4 and TRBJ2-1; no clear D gene. CDR1 is SGHNT and CDR2 is YYREEE in the germline V gene (reference sequence). CDR3 length: 11 amino acids. The ends were cut back, 4 bases at V and 5 bases at J, with 4 bases in the middle. The CDR3 is CASSQNNEQFF. The CDR3 coding sequence is TGTGCCAGCAGCCAGAACAATGAGCAGTTCTTC.

The gene calls are TRBV27 and TRBJ1-4; the match to TRBD1 covers 9 bases. The CDR3 has 15 amino acids. V was pared by 5 bases and J by 7 bases, with 8 bases of the junction left unmatched. Germline CDR1 MNHEY, CDR2 SMNVEV (reference sequence). The CDR3 here is CASSATTGGIEKLFF. For the CDR3, the DNA is TGTGCCAGCAGTGCAACAACAGGGGGCATTGAAAAACTGTTTTTT.

The V and J genes are TRBV6-5 and TRBJ2-7; TRBD1 aligns across 7 bases. In germline, CDR1 is MNHEY, CDR2 SVGAGI. With V trimmed by 6 bases and J by 1 base, 9 bases remained unmatched. CDR3 size: 15 residues. CDR3 region: CASRPPGQRSYEQYF. Written as DNA, the CDR3 is TGTGCCAGCAGACCTCCGGGACAGCGATCCTACGAGCAGTACTTC.

The rearrangement links TRBV6-5 to TRBJ2-2, with 10 bases that match TRBD1. V lost 4 bases to trimming and J lost 2 bases; unmatched junction nucleotides: 4. The germline gives CDR1 MNHEY, CDR2 SVGAGI. This CDR3 is built from 16 residues. The CDR3 reads CASSSRQGANTGELFF. CDR3 DNA sequence: TGTGCCAGCAGTTCTCGACAGGGGGCCAACACCGGGGAGCTGTTTTTT.

This chain connects TRBV7-2 to TRBJ2-1; a weak D match, TRBD1 (7 bases). The CDR3 length is 15 residues. Trimming removed 7 bases at V and 3 bases at J, with 16 bases between. CDR1 and CDR2 from the germline V gene are SGHTA and FQGNSA. The CDR3: CASKPGGGGYNEQFF. CDR3 coding DNA: TGTGCCAGCAAGCCAGGGGGAGGAGGCTACAATGAGCAGTTCTTC.

The chain couples TRBV5-1 to TRBJ2-3, with a weak D call TRBD2 (5 bases). This CDR3 is 14 amino acids long. V was shortened by 1 base and J by 5 bases, with 11 bases between the two germline ends. Germline V gene lookup returns CDR1 SGHRS and CDR2 YFSETQ. CDR3 protein: CASSLNGRVDTQYF. CDR3 DNA: TGCGCCAGCAGCTTGAACGGGCGGGTAGATACGCAGTATTTT.

The V and J genes are TRBV18 and TRBJ1-1; 7 bases align to TRBD1. Germline CDR1 and CDR2: KGHSH and LQKENI. The V and J ends lost 1 base and 6 bases, in that order; junction bases with no gene match: 8. The CDR3 extends over 15 amino acids. The CDR3 loop reads CASSPQLQGPAEAFF. CDR3 DNA: TGTGCCAGCTCACCACAACTACAGGGGCCGGCTGAAGCTTTCTTT. Supplemented by reference TRBV18 and TRBJ1-1, the full variable domain reads NAGVMQNPRHLVRRRGQEARLRCSPMKGHSHVYWYRQLPEEGLKFMVYLQKENIIDESGMPKERFSAEFPKEGPSILRIQQVVRGDSAAYFCASSPQLQGPAEAFFGQGTRLTVV.

This sequence joins TRBV27 and TRBJ1-1; TRBD1 matches at 8 bases. This CDR3 has 13 residues. Germline CDR1 and CDR2: MNHEY and SMNVEV (reference sequence). Germline trimming cut 3 bases from V and 11 bases from J; bases unmatched to any gene: 8. CDR3 region: CASSFRGREAAFF. For the CDR3, the DNA is TGTGCCAGCAGTTTCAGGGGGCGCGAGGCTGCTTTCTTT.

This rearrangement joins TRBV29-1 to TRBJ2-3, with 8 bases lining up with TRBD2. The CDR3 spans 12 residues. After removal of 3 bases from V and 6 bases from J, the junction contained 2 bases not matched to a gene. Germline V lookup: CDR1 SQVTM, CDR2 ANQGSEA. The CDR3, as DNA: TGCAGCGTTGAGGCGGGAGGCGATACGCAGTATTTT. Translation: CSVEAGGDTQYF.

The rearrangement joins TRBV9 to TRBJ1-5; no reliable D call. CDR3 size: 14 residues. Per germline, CDR1 SGDLS and CDR2 YYNGEE. Trimming took 5 bases from V and 0 from J, leaving 9 bases between them. CDR3 region: CASSASGSNQPQHF. The CDR3 DNA follows: TGTGCCAGCAGTGCCTCGGGTAGCAATCAGCCCCAGCATTTT.

This chain links TRBV11-2 with TRBJ1-2, with D perhaps TRBD1 (6 bases). CDR1 and CDR2 from the germline V gene are SGHAT and FQNNGV. V was clipped by 1 base and J by 4 bases, with 16 bases between them. CDR3 length: 16 amino acids. The chain's CDR3 is CASSLGRRGGIYGYTF. The CDR3 DNA sequence: TGTGCCAGCAGCTTAGGTCGCAGGGGTGGTATCTATGGCTACACCTTC.

V gene TRBV7-9 combines with J gene TRBJ2-7; D ambiguous. CDR1 is SEHNR and CDR2 is FQNEAQ in the germline V gene (reference sequence). Deletions cut 4 bases from V and 6 bases from J, with 10 bases between. CDR3 length equals 12 residues. CDR3 in amino acids: CASSYFAGEQYF. CDR3 nucleotide sequence: TGTGCCAGCAGCTATTTCGCAGGCGAGCAGTACTTC.

This chain uses TRBV12-5 with TRBJ1-1; no reliable D call. The germline CDR1 and CDR2 sequences are LGHNT and FRNRAP. CDR3 length: 13 amino acids. Trimming shortened V by 10 bases and J by 2 bases, and 14 bases separated the two germline ends. CDR3 bases: TGTGCTAACGGGAAAGCTCCCAACACTGAAGCTTTCTTT. Translated: CANGKAPNTEAFF.

The gene calls are TRBV28 and TRBJ2-5; TRBD2 matches at 10 bases. There are 14 residues in the CDR3. Germline-derived CDR1 and CDR2 are MDHEN and SYDVKM. With 5 bases clipped from V and 7 bases from J, the junction kept 7 bases outside the gene matches. CDR3 amino acids: CASSPTSGGATQYF. CDR3 in DNA: TGTGCCAGCAGTCCCACCAGCGGGGGGGCGACCCAGTACTTC.

This clone appeared a single time. V gene TRBV7-9 combines with J gene TRBJ1-4; perhaps TRBD1 as D (6 bases). The CDR3 loop spans 14 amino acids. Per germline, CDR1 SEHNR and CDR2 FQNEAQ (reference sequence). The V gene lost 5 bases and the J gene lost 7 bases, with 14 bases spanning the gap. In DNA form, the CDR3 reads TGTGCCAGCAGCATGGGGGCGAATGGTGAAAAACTGTTTTTT. This encodes CASSMGANGEKLFF.

The chain combines TRBV7-9 with TRBJ2-7; D is ambiguous. The CDR3 is 12 amino acids. From germline, CDR1 is SEHNR and CDR2 FQNEAQ (reference sequence). V lost 1 base and J lost 6, with 7 bases in between. CDR3 sequence: CASSLGDREQYF. The CDR3 DNA sequence: TGTGCCAGCAGCTTAGGAGATCGCGAGCAGTACTTC. Full variable domain (outside the CDR3, taken from reference TRBV7-9 and TRBJ2-7): DTGVSQNPRHKITKRGQNVTFRCDPISEHNRLYWYRQTLGQGPEFLTYFQNEAQLEKSRLLSDRFSAERPKGSFSTLEIQRTEQGDSAMYLCASSLGDREQYFGPGTRLTVT.

The J gene is TRBJ1-2, the V gene TRBV5-5; D remains ambiguous. Germline V gene sequence: CDR1 SGHKS, CDR2 YYEKEE (reference sequence). V was cut by 0 bases and J by 4 bases, with 10 bases left in between. This CDR3 region has 14 residues. The CDR3 here is CASSLEVDFYGYTF. For the CDR3, the DNA is TGTGCCAGCAGCTTGGAAGTGGACTTCTATGGCTACACCTTC.

The chain links TRBV7-2 to TRBJ2-1; 8 nucleotides line up with TRBD1. The ends lost 5 bases at V and 3 bases at J; junction bases unmatched: 6. Germline V gene lookup returns CDR1 SGHTA and CDR2 FQGNSA. This CDR3 is 15 amino acids long. The CDR3 region is CASSGGQDFYNEQFF. Written as DNA, the CDR3 is TGTGCCAGCAGCGGGGGACAGGACTTCTACAATGAGCAGTTCTTC.